The rows below give T cell receptor beta chains drawn from one sample of a study of T cell repertoires in cytomegalovirus infection. TCRdb re-called the reads with MiXCR, one entry per CDR3 protein. Among about 250,000 distinct CDR3 sequences listed, 15% to 20% were seen once. Sequenced material: CD8+ T cells from PBMCs. The receptor set was obtained from a human donor in good health (CMV status not recorded). Some clones in this sample may be carry-over from other donors' samples. Each CDR3 is given without its conserved first and last residue. Fields, in order: V gene, clone size, CDR3 protein. Some rows have no size entry. The others give once, few or many, or a class for an expanded clone.

V gene: TRBV5-5; clone size: NA; CDR3 protein: ASSLFRERQETQY
V gene: TRBV7-8; clone size: many; CDR3 protein: ASSLSGGTETQY
V gene: TRBV7-4; clone size: few; CDR3 protein: ASSFGQGNEQY
V gene: TRBV28; clone size: few; CDR3 protein: ASSPQLSGELF
V gene: TRBV6-1; clone size: NA; CDR3 protein: ASSGQNQAYTGELF
V gene: TRBV28; clone size: many; CDR3 protein: ASSLIRGKNYGYT
V gene: TRBV28; clone size: NA; CDR3 protein: ASSAIGPLDTQY
V gene: TRBV19; clone size: NA; CDR3 protein: ASRSDFRPNEQF
V gene: TRBV10-3; clone size: NA; CDR3 protein: AISAPFGVTFNEQF
V gene: TRBV5-1; clone size: NA; CDR3 protein: ASSPELTGRRTYNSPLH
V gene: TRBV7-8; clone size: many; CDR3 protein: ASSLDDASSYNEQF
V gene: TRBV28; clone size: few; CDR3 protein: ASSLIRDTQY
V gene: TRBV7-2; clone size: many; CDR3 protein: ASSSSSGELF
V gene: TRBV5-8; clone size: NA; CDR3 protein: ASGIGQGSLFNQPQH
V gene: TRBV20-1; clone size: few; CDR3 protein: SAPPGVRLDEQF
V gene: TRBV20-1; clone size: few; CDR3 protein: SAGGNQETQY
V gene: TRBV7-2; clone size: many; CDR3 protein: ASSLRFGGTGNTIY
V gene: TRBV7-9; clone size: many; CDR3 protein: ASSFRDAEAF
V gene: TRBV5-3; clone size: NA; CDR3 protein: ARSLSAPLLNQPQH
V gene: TRBV7-9; clone size: many; CDR3 protein: ASSDGDLPYEQY
V gene: TRBV19; clone size: many; CDR3 protein: ASEQQGINEKLF
V gene: TRBV7-9; clone size: many; CDR3 protein: ASSLVLVSYNEQF
V gene: TRBV28; clone size: NA; CDR3 protein: ASSSLNQETQY
V gene: TRBV12-3/TRBV12-4; clone size: many; CDR3 protein: ASSFYGAGLQYQETQY
V gene: TRBV29-1; clone size: few; CDR3 protein: SVPSGTDYGYT
V gene: TRBV12-5; clone size: NA; CDR3 protein: ASGGDSQDEQF